One and the same sample provided the 24 T cell receptor beta chains below, sequenced in a study of identical twins. TCRdb re-analysed the 5' RACE reads in MiXCR, keeping a single row per CDR3 protein. The data show around 1.7 million distinct CDR3 sequences, with around 29% seen just once and about 0.27% held by the top ten. Sequencing used cord blood. All receptors come from a newborn girl in good health.

Ten or more counts support this clonotype. The gene calls are TRBV27 and TRBJ1-2; D gene uncertain. Germline values: CDR1 MNHEY, CDR2 SMNVEV (reference sequence). V was cut by 10 bases and J by 0 bases, with 12 bases left in between. This CDR3 is built from 13 residues. CDR3: CATGAMSNYGYTF. The CDR3 DNA reads as TGTGCCACCGGAGCCATGTCTAACTATGGCTACACCTTC.

This chain links TRBV2 with TRBJ2-7; 7 bases line up with TRBD2. The germline CDR1 and CDR2 sequences are SNHLY and FYNNEI. V was clipped by 3 bases and J by 3 bases; unmatched bases: 8. This CDR3 is 15 amino acids long. The DNA for the CDR3 is TGTGCCAGCAGTGATGGGAGGGGCCGGTACTACGAGCAGTACTTC. This sequence encodes CASSDGRGRYYEQYF.

This clonotype was counted a few times. The chain joins TRBV4-2 to TRBJ2-3; the match to TRBD2 covers 11 bases. CDR1 LGHNA and CDR2 YNFKEQ come from the germline V gene. The CDR3 is made up of 17 amino acids. The junction had 6 bases not matched to a gene; V was cut back by 4 bases and J by 0 bases. CDR3 sequence (DNA): TGTGCCAGCAGCCGGAAGAGGACTAGCGGGAGCACAGATACGCAGTATTTT. This codes for CASSRKRTSGSTDTQYF.

The chain joins TRBV7-2 to TRBJ2-7; a possible D gene is TRBD2 (6 bases). Germline CDR1 and CDR2: SGHTA and FQGNSA. The CDR3 spans 14 residues. The V gene lost 3 bases and the J gene lost 2 bases, with 11 bases spanning the gap. As DNA, the CDR3 is TGTGCCAGCAGCTTTTCGGGGGTCACCTACGAGCAGTACTTC. The encoded protein is CASSFSGVTYEQYF.

J is TRBJ2-3 and V is TRBV20-1; D ambiguous. V was cut by 1 base and J by 5 bases, with 10 bases left in between. The CDR3 is made up of 13 amino acids. Germline values: CDR1 DFQATT, CDR2 SNEGSKA (reference sequence). CDR3 coding DNA: TGCAGTGCTAGAGGGGCCCTCAGAGATACGCAGTATTTT. Its protein product is CSARGALRDTQYF.

The rearrangement joins TRBV21-1 to TRBJ2-6. TRBV21-1 is given as a pseudogene. CDR3 length: 16 amino acids. CDR3 sequence: CASRGEIASGANVLTF. The CDR3 DNA sequence: TGTGCCAGCAGAGGCGAGATTGCCTCTGGGGCCAACGTCCTGACTTTC.

In nucleotides, the CDR3 is TGTGCCAGCACCGTAGGCCATATTACCTACGAGCAGTACTTC. This codes for CASTVGHITYEQYF. The V call is TRBV7-2, the J call TRBJ2-7; D is undetermined. Trimming removed 7 bases at V and 2 bases at J, with 15 bases between. CDR1 and CDR2 (germline): SGHTA, FQGNSA. The CDR3 spans 14 residues.

The chain is built from TRBV13 and TRBJ1-4, with a tentative D call TRBD1 (6 bases). The CDR3 covers 16 residues. V dropped 2 bases and J dropped 8 bases, with 18 bases sitting between them. Germline loops: CDR1 PRHDT, CDR2 FYEKMQ (reference sequence). The CDR3 DNA reads as TGTGCCAGCAGCTTACAGGGGAGAGGGCTTAACGAAAAACTGTTTTTT. Residues: CASSLQGRGLNEKLFF.

The rearrangement joins TRBV18 to TRBJ1-2, with 7 bases lining up with TRBD1. Trimming removed 3 bases from V and 3 bases from J; junction bases left unmatched: 4. CDR3 size: 14 residues. Germline CDR1 KGHSH, CDR2 LQKENI. The CDR3 region is CASSPATGYYGYTF. In nucleotides, the CDR3 is TGTGCCAGCTCACCCGCGACAGGGTACTATGGCTACACCTTC.

This clonotype turned up a few times. An end of the junction does not agree with germline; a read error may underlie this. The chain uses TRBV7-2 and TRBJ2-3, with 14 nucleotides matching TRBD2. The CDR3 is 17 residues long. Germline CDR1 reads SGHTA; CDR2 reads FQGNSA. The CDR3: CASSITRLAGGRDTQYF. CDR3 bases: TGTGCCAGCAGCATCACCCGACTAGCGGGAGGGCGAGATACACAGTATTTT.

The V and J genes are TRBV13 and TRBJ2-7; the D is unclear. CDR3 size: 14 residues. Germline loops: CDR1 PRHDT, CDR2 FYEKMQ (reference sequence). V was pared by 4 bases and J by 3 bases, with 13 bases between. The DNA of the CDR3 is TGTGCCAGCAGCTCCTCGGACGGTCTCTACGAGCAGTACTTC. Its protein product is CASSSSDGLYEQYF.

This chain connects TRBV27 to TRBJ1-2, with TRBD1 matching 10 bases. The CDR3 consists of 13 residues. The germline gives CDR1 MNHEY, CDR2 SMNVEV (reference sequence). After removal of 7 bases from V and 8 bases from J, the junction contained 7 bases not matched to a gene. The chain's CDR3 is CASIGTGDYGYTF. Written as DNA, the CDR3 is TGTGCCAGCATCGGGACAGGGGATTACGGCTACACCTTC.

The chain combines TRBV5-1 with TRBJ2-7; no clear D. Germline values: CDR1 SGHRS, CDR2 YFSETQ. Trimming left V 0 bases short and J 7 bases short, with 14 bases between. The CDR3 runs to 14 residues. The CDR3 region is CASSLASPIGEQYF. CDR3 DNA sequence: TGCGCCAGCAGCTTGGCCTCTCCTATTGGGGAGCAGTACTTC.

With regard to this clonotype: A read error may explain this, as a much larger clone is one base away. The chain links TRBV25-1 to TRBJ2-3, with D possibly matching TRBD2 (5 bases). Germline CDR1 reads MGHDK; CDR2 reads SYGVNS. This CDR3 contains 16 residues. The CDR3 spells CANSEWASLGTDTQYF. The CDR3 coding sequence is TGTGCCAACAGTGAGTGGGCTAGCTTAGGCACAGATACGCAGTATTTT. The complete variable domain, with remaining parts taken from reference TRBV25-1 and TRBJ2-3, reads EADIYQTPRYLVIGTGKKITLECSQTMGHDKMYWYQQDPGMELHLIHYSYGVNSTEKGDLSSESTVSRIRTEHFPLTLESARPSHTSQYLCANSEWASLGTDTQYFGPGTRLTVL.

This clonotype appeared many times. The V and J genes are TRBV7-9 and TRBJ2-7, with a possible D match to TRBD1 (7 bases). The V end lost 4 bases, the J end lost 3 bases, and 19 bases lay between the germline ends. Germline values: CDR1 SEHNR, CDR2 FQNEAQ (reference sequence). CDR3 length: 16 residues. The CDR3 loop is CASSSIRRDRDYEQYF. The DNA for the CDR3 is TGTGCCAGCAGCTCCATACGGAGGGACAGAGACTACGAGCAGTACTTC.

This clonotype was counted ten times or more. This rearrangement joins TRBV11-2 to TRBJ1-2, with 7 nucleotides matching TRBD1. The CDR3 loop spans 15 amino acids. V dropped 3 bases and J dropped 5; count of bases not matched to a gene: 9. Looked up from germline, CDR1 is SGHAT and CDR2 is FQNNGV. The CDR3 nucleotides are TGTGCCAGCAGCTTTAGTCGGACAGGAGTTTATGGCTACACCTTC. Amino acid sequence: CASSFSRTGVYGYTF.

The chain links TRBV7-9 to TRBJ2-1; 7 bases match TRBD2. Looked up from germline, CDR1 is SEHNR and CDR2 is FQNEAQ (reference sequence). The CDR3 is 15 amino acids. V lost 0 bases, J lost 4 bases, and 3 bases stayed unmatched. The CDR3 region is CASSLAREAYNEQFF. In DNA form, the CDR3 reads TGTGCCAGCAGCTTAGCCCGGGAGGCGTACAATGAGCAGTTCTTC.

The V and J genes are TRBV27 and TRBJ1-1; the match to TRBD1 covers 9 bases. The germline CDR1 and CDR2 sequences are MNHEY and SMNVEV (reference sequence). The CDR3 is 14 amino acids. J was trimmed by 6 bases and V by 8 bases; bases with no gene match: 10. As DNA, the CDR3 is TGTGCCAGCGCGAATTTGGACAGGGGTCCTGAAGCTTTCTTT. This encodes CASANLDRGPEAFF.

The chain recombines TRBV29-1 with TRBJ1-1, with D uncertain. The CDR3 spans 14 residues. The germline CDR1 and CDR2 sequences are SQVTM and ANQGSEA. V gave up 8 bases and J gave up 4 bases, with 20 bases separating them. The chain's CDR3 is CSTSGEEGSTEAFF. For the CDR3, the DNA is TGCAGCACCTCCGGGGAGGAGGGCTCCACTGAAGCTTTCTTT.

This clonotype was seen more than once but under ten times. V usage is TRBV27 and J usage is TRBJ2-5; no clear D gene. The J call may not be correct, given that the DNA end is closer to TRBJ2-7. The length of the CDR3 is 14 residues. The V gene's germline CDR1 is MNHEY and CDR2 SMNVEV (reference sequence). CDR3 DNA: TGTGCCAGCAGCTCCCCTCGACACTACTACGAGCAGTACTTC. Protein sequence: CASSSPRHYYEQYF.

The chain carries TRBV3-1 and TRBJ2-7; the match to TRBD1 covers 7 bases. With V trimmed by 4 bases and J by 7 bases, 10 bases remained unmatched. Per germline, CDR1 LGHDT and CDR2 YNNKEL (reference sequence). The CDR3 length is 14 residues. The DNA of the CDR3 is TGTGCCAGCAGCCCGTACGACAGGGTTGTAGAGCAGTACTTC. Translating it yields CASSPYDRVVEQYF.

This clonotype has only a few counts. The chain uses TRBV20-1 and TRBJ1-4; no clear D. In germline, CDR1 is DFQATT, CDR2 SNEGSKA (reference sequence). This CDR3 spans 15 amino acids. V dropped 3 bases and J dropped 5 bases, with 16 bases sitting between them. CDR3 nucleotides: TGCAGTGCTAGTAGGCAAGGGCATCGAAATGAAAAACTGTTTTTT. Its protein is CSASRQGHRNEKLFF.

This rearrangement joins TRBV9 to TRBJ1-1, with D tentatively TRBD1 (5 bases). Trimming shortened V by 0 bases and J by 0 bases, and 9 bases separated the two germline ends. The CDR3 is made up of 15 amino acids. Germline V lookup: CDR1 SGDLS, CDR2 YYNGEE. CDR3 in DNA: TGTGCCAGCAGCGTAGGGGGCATCATGAACACTGAAGCTTTCTTT. Its translation is CASSVGGIMNTEAFF.

This chain's CDR3 is CASSDSPGSPYEQYF. In DNA, the CDR3 is TGTGCCAGCAGCGATAGCCCGGGATCCCCCTACGAGCAGTACTTC. V gene TRBV7-6 combines with J gene TRBJ2-7; a weak D match, TRBD2 (5 bases). CDR1 SGHVS and CDR2 FNYEAQ come from the germline V gene. The CDR3 loop spans 15 amino acids. The V gene lost 5 bases and the J gene lost 2 bases, with 16 bases spanning the gap.